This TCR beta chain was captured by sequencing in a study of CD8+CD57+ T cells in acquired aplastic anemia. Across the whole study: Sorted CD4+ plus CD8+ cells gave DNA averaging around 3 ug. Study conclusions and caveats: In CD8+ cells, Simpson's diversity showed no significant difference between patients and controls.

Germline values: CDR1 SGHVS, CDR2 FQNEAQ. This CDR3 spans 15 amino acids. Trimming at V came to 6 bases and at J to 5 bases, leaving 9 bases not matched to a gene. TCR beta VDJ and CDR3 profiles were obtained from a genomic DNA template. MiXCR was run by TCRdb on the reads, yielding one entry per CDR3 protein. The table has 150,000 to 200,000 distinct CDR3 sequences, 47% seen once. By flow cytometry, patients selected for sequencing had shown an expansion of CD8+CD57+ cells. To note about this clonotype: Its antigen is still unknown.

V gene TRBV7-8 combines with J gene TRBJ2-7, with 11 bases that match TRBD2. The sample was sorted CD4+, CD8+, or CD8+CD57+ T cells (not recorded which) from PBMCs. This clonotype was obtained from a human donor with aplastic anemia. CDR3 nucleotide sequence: TGTGCCAGCAGGTCGGGTAGCGGGAGGGTCGACGAGCAGTACTTC. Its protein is CASRSGSGRVDEQYF.